These T cell receptor beta chains were read from a single sample in a study of T cells in Graves' hyperthyroidism and ophthalmopathy. MiXCR, run by TCRdb on the multiplex PCR reads, gives a single entry per CDR3 protein. The repertoire holds some 370,000 distinct CDR3 sequences, with roughly 15% as singletons. The sequenced sample was blood. The receptors derive from a woman younger than 45 with Graves' hyperthyroidism that later progressed to Graves' ophthalmopathy. The CDR3 runs from the conserved cysteine through the conserved F or W. A D gene is named only where the DNA matches it firmly. Rows give clone size only sometimes, using once, few, many, or a class for an expanded clone.

cdr3_aa: CASSHEFDGYTF; cdr3_nt: TGTGCCAGTTCACATGAATTTGATGGCTACACCTTC; j_call: TRBJ1-2; v_call: TRBV19; d_call: NA; clone_size: few
cdr3_aa: CASSHLGSGAEQYF; cdr3_nt: TGCGCCAGCAGCCACCTCGGTAGCGGGGCCGAGCAGTACTTC; j_call: TRBJ2-7; v_call: TRBV4-1; d_call: TRBD2; clone_size: many
cdr3_aa: CASSSQQGEKGYTF; cdr3_nt: TGTGCCAGCAGTTCCCAACAGGGTGAGAAAGGCTACACCTTC; j_call: TRBJ1-2; v_call: TRBV28; d_call: NA; clone_size: many
cdr3_aa: CASSPTGVTYEQYF; cdr3_nt: TGTGCCAGTAGCCCGACAGGAGTAACGTACGAGCAGTACTTC; j_call: TRBJ2-7; v_call: TRBV19; d_call: NA; clone_size: NA
cdr3_aa: CAWNEGLTYNEQFF; cdr3_nt: TGTGCCTGGAATGAGGGACTCACGTACAATGAGCAGTTCTTC; j_call: TRBJ2-1; v_call: TRBV30; d_call: NA; clone_size: many
cdr3_aa: CASSSPGTTQETQYF; cdr3_nt: TGTGCCAGCAGCTCGCCCGGGACCACACAAGAGACCCAGTACTTC; j_call: TRBJ2-5; v_call: TRBV7-2; d_call: NA; clone_size: many
cdr3_aa: CASRSASGANVLTF; cdr3_nt: TGTGCCAGCAGATCGGCTTCTGGGGCCAACGTCCTGACTTTC; j_call: TRBJ2-6; v_call: TRBV6-1; d_call: NA; clone_size: few
cdr3_aa: CASSHGTSGRAGTQYF; cdr3_nt: TGTGCCAGCAGTCACGGGACTAGCGGGAGGGCCGGTACGCAGTATTTT; j_call: TRBJ2-3; v_call: TRBV6-5; d_call: TRBD2; clone_size: NA
cdr3_aa: CSARDQSGANVLTF; cdr3_nt: TGCAGTGCTAGAGATCAATCTGGGGCCAACGTCCTGACTTTC; j_call: TRBJ2-6; v_call: TRBV20-1; d_call: NA; clone_size: NA
cdr3_aa: CASSRQPGQGYEQYF; cdr3_nt: TGTGCCAGCAGCCGCCAACCGGGACAGGGATACGAGCAGTACTTC; j_call: TRBJ2-7; v_call: TRBV3-1; d_call: TRBD1; clone_size: few
cdr3_aa: CASSDPGSGNTIYF; cdr3_nt: TGTGCCAGCAGCGACCCAGGGAGTGGAAACACCATATATTTT; j_call: TRBJ1-3; v_call: TRBV7-2; d_call: NA; clone_size: NA
cdr3_aa: CASSPGTGIMNTEAFF; cdr3_nt: TGTGCCAGCAGTCCCGGGACAGGGATAATGAACACTGAAGCTTTCTTT; j_call: TRBJ1-1; v_call: TRBV28; d_call: TRBD1; clone_size: many
cdr3_aa: CASSQDSGRANTEAFF; cdr3_nt: TGTGCCAGCAGCCAAGATTCGGGCAGGGCAAACACTGAAGCTTTCTTT; j_call: TRBJ1-1; v_call: TRBV14; d_call: NA; clone_size: NA
cdr3_aa: CASSPSGGAGEQYF; cdr3_nt: TGCGCCAGCAGCCCTAGCGGGGGGGCGGGCGAGCAGTACTTC; j_call: TRBJ2-7; v_call: TRBV4-1; d_call: TRBD2; clone_size: many
cdr3_aa: CASSFLGGTDTQYF; cdr3_nt: TGTGCCAGCAGTTTTCTCGGTGGCACAGATACGCAGTATTTT; j_call: TRBJ2-3; v_call: TRBV12-3/TRBV12-4; d_call: NA; clone_size: many
cdr3_aa: CASTPSISPYNEQFF; cdr3_nt: TGTGCCAGTACCCCTTCCATTTCCCCGTACAATGAGCAGTTCTTC; j_call: TRBJ2-1; v_call: TRBV19; d_call: NA; clone_size: NA
cdr3_aa: CASSPLEMTGGRTEAFF; cdr3_nt: TGTGCCAGCAGCCCCCTAGAGATGACAGGGGGCCGAACTGAAGCTTTCTTT; j_call: TRBJ1-1; v_call: TRBV6-2/TRBV6-3; d_call: TRBD1; clone_size: many
cdr3_aa: CASSGQIAVTSGQETQYF; cdr3_nt: TGTGCCAGCAGTGGCCAAATCGCCGTGACTAGCGGACAAGAGACCCAGTACTTC; j_call: TRBJ2-5; v_call: TRBV2; d_call: TRBD2; clone_size: many
cdr3_aa: CASSRRGGYTGELFF; cdr3_nt: TGTGCCAGCAGCCGGCGGGGAGGGTACACCGGGGAGCTGTTTTTT; j_call: TRBJ2-2; v_call: TRBV7-8; d_call: TRBD2; clone_size: NA
cdr3_aa: CASSLVGGAGTQYF; cdr3_nt: TGTGCCAGCAGTTTAGTCGGGGGGGCCGGTACGCAGTATTTT; j_call: TRBJ2-3; v_call: TRBV12-3/TRBV12-4; d_call: TRBD2; clone_size: many
cdr3_aa: CASSRGTGRSTDTQYF; cdr3_nt: TGTGCCAGCAGTCGCGGGACAGGGCGAAGCACAGATACGCAGTATTTT; j_call: TRBJ2-3; v_call: TRBV27; d_call: TRBD1; clone_size: many
cdr3_aa: CASGVRDTEAFF; cdr3_nt: TGTGCCAGCGGCGTCAGGGACACTGAAGCTTTCTTT; j_call: TRBJ1-1; v_call: TRBV9; d_call: NA; clone_size: few
cdr3_aa: CASSLTGVTGELFF; cdr3_nt: TGTGCCAGCAGTTTGACAGGGGTTACCGGGGAGCTGTTTTTT; j_call: TRBJ2-2; v_call: TRBV28; d_call: TRBD1; clone_size: many
cdr3_aa: CASIMGLQGSYNSPLHF; cdr3_nt: TGTGCCAGCATTATGGGTCTTCAGGGCTCCTATAATTCACCCCTCCACTTT; j_call: TRBJ1-6; v_call: TRBV2; d_call: NA; clone_size: many
cdr3_aa: CASYQRGRNTEAFF; cdr3_nt: TGTGCCAGCTACCAACGGGGAAGGAACACTGAAGCTTTCTTT; j_call: TRBJ1-1; v_call: TRBV19; d_call: NA; clone_size: many
cdr3_aa: CASSQDVMSSGNTIYF; cdr3_nt: TGTGCCAGCAGCCAAGACGTTATGAGCTCTGGAAACACCATATATTTT; j_call: TRBJ1-3; v_call: TRBV4-2; d_call: NA; clone_size: many
cdr3_aa: CASGTSYEQYF; cdr3_nt: TGTGCCAGCGGCACATCCTACGAGCAGTACTTC; j_call: TRBJ2-7; v_call: TRBV12-3/TRBV12-4; d_call: NA; clone_size: many
cdr3_aa: CASSGTGVEQFF; cdr3_nt: TGTGCCAGCAGTGGAACAGGGGTTGAGCAGTTCTTC; j_call: TRBJ2-1; v_call: TRBV6-1; d_call: TRBD1; clone_size: few
cdr3_aa: CASSQGTGDLYEQYF; cdr3_nt: TGCGCCAGCAGCCAAGGAACAGGGGATCTCTACGAGCAGTACTTC; j_call: TRBJ2-7; v_call: TRBV4-1; d_call: TRBD1; clone_size: NA
cdr3_aa: CASSYLRASETQYF; cdr3_nt: TGTGCCAGCAGTTATCTCCGGGCCTCAGAGACCCAGTACTTC; j_call: TRBJ2-5; v_call: TRBV6-1; d_call: NA; clone_size: many
cdr3_aa: CASSSTLWGAAYTIYF; cdr3_nt: TGTGCCAGCAGTTCCACTCTGTGGGGGGCAGCGTACACCATATATTTT; j_call: TRBJ1-3; v_call: TRBV12-3/TRBV12-4; d_call: NA; clone_size: NA
cdr3_aa: CASSISQGANTEAFF; cdr3_nt: TGTGCCAGTAGTATCTCCCAGGGGGCGAACACTGAAGCTTTCTTT; j_call: TRBJ1-1; v_call: TRBV19; d_call: TRBD1; clone_size: many
cdr3_aa: CASSQEGARTDTQYF; cdr3_nt: TGCGCCAGCAGCCAAGAGGGGGCGAGGACAGATACGCAGTATTTT; j_call: TRBJ2-3; v_call: TRBV4-1; d_call: NA; clone_size: many
cdr3_aa: CAWSVPGGASYGYTF; cdr3_nt: TGTGCCTGGAGTGTACCGGGGGGGGCGAGCTATGGCTACACCTTC; j_call: TRBJ1-2; v_call: TRBV30; d_call: NA; clone_size: many
cdr3_aa: CSVEVLGSEAFF; cdr3_nt: TGCAGCGTTGAAGTGTTAGGCAGTGAAGCTTTCTTT; j_call: TRBJ1-1; v_call: TRBV29-1; d_call: NA; clone_size: few
cdr3_aa: CASSIPGGAAGELFF; cdr3_nt: TGCGCCAGCAGCATACCAGGGGGCGCAGCCGGGGAGCTGTTTTTT; j_call: TRBJ2-2; v_call: TRBV5-1; d_call: TRBD1; clone_size: many
cdr3_aa: CASSLGEEEETQYF; cdr3_nt: TGTGCCAGCAGCTTAGGTGAAGAAGAAGAGACCCAGTACTTC; j_call: TRBJ2-5; v_call: TRBV7-2; d_call: NA; clone_size: NA
cdr3_aa: CASSQEQGAFGYTF; cdr3_nt: TGTGCCAGCAGCCAAGAGCAGGGGGCGTTCGGCTACACCTTC; j_call: TRBJ1-2; v_call: TRBV3-1; d_call: TRBD1; clone_size: many
cdr3_aa: CSVIVDTEGYEQYF; cdr3_nt: TGCAGCGTCATCGTGGACACGGAGGGCTACGAGCAGTACTTC; j_call: TRBJ2-7; v_call: TRBV29-1; d_call: NA; clone_size: many
cdr3_aa: CASSSGVAAGTYEQYF; cdr3_nt: TGTGCCAGCAGCTCCGGTGTGGCAGCCGGCACCTACGAGCAGTACTTC; j_call: TRBJ2-7; v_call: TRBV11-3; d_call: NA; clone_size: many
cdr3_aa: CASSRDADTQYF; cdr3_nt: TGTGCCAGCAGTCGGGACGCAGATACGCAGTATTTT; j_call: TRBJ2-3; v_call: TRBV7-2; d_call: NA; clone_size: few
cdr3_aa: CSARDTSANTGELFF; cdr3_nt: TGCAGTGCTAGAGACACTAGCGCGAACACCGGGGAGCTGTTTTTT; j_call: TRBJ2-2; v_call: TRBV20-1; d_call: TRBD2; clone_size: NA
cdr3_aa: CASNKLAGDYNEQFF; cdr3_nt: TGTGCCAGCAATAAACTAGCGGGGGATTACAATGAGCAGTTCTTC; j_call: TRBJ2-1; v_call: TRBV6-2/TRBV6-3; d_call: TRBD2; clone_size: NA
cdr3_aa: CAIGPHGDEQFF; cdr3_nt: TGTGCCATCGGGCCTCACGGGGATGAGCAGTTCTTC; j_call: TRBJ2-1; v_call: TRBV2; d_call: NA; clone_size: NA
cdr3_aa: CASSPDWGAGEKLFF; cdr3_nt: TGTGCCAGCAGCCCCGATTGGGGGGCAGGTGAAAAACTGTTTTTT; j_call: TRBJ1-4; v_call: TRBV9; d_call: NA; clone_size: many
cdr3_aa: CASRLGVGQPQHF; cdr3_nt: TGTGCCAGCAGACTAGGTGTCGGCCAGCCCCAGCATTTT; j_call: TRBJ1-5; v_call: TRBV28; d_call: NA; clone_size: many
cdr3_aa: CASSLDGGRAFF; cdr3_nt: TGTGCCAGCAGCTTAGATGGGGGAAGGGCTTTCTTT; j_call: TRBJ1-1; v_call: TRBV11-3; d_call: NA; clone_size: many
cdr3_aa: CASSFNRAGPISGANVLTF; cdr3_nt: TGTGCCAGCAGCTTCAACCGGGCCGGCCCCATCTCTGGGGCCAACGTCCTGACTTTC; j_call: TRBJ2-6; v_call: TRBV7-9; d_call: NA; clone_size: NA